A single sample gave rise to the 30 T cell receptor beta chains below, sequenced in a study of cytomegalovirus exposure and HLA in healthy donors. The study ran its PCR with 60 Vbeta and 13 Jbeta primers. Assay: immunoSEQ multiplex PCR; the TCRdb copy retains only in-frame clones and omits some. The data contain more than 130,000 clones, around 77% of them singletons. The sample comprised PBMCs. The receptors derive from a man aged 25 to 40 in good health and CMV-seronegative.

The chain carries TRBV5-1 and TRBJ2-7, with 8 bases that match TRBD2. Trimming took 0 bases from V and 1 from J; bases not matched to a gene: 0. CDR3 length equals 14 residues. From germline, CDR1 is SGHRS and CDR2 YFSETQ. Here the CDR3 DNA reads TGCGCCAGCAGCTTGGCGGGGGGGTCCTACGAGCAGTACTTC. It specifies CASSLAGGSYEQYF. Combining the CDR3 with reference TRBV5-1 and TRBJ2-7 gives the whole variable domain KAGVTQTPRYLIKTRGQQVTLSCSPISGHRSVSWYQQTPGQGLQFLFEYFSETQRNKGNFPGRFSGRQFSNSRSEMNVSTLELGDSALYLCASSLAGGSYEQYFGPGTRLTVT.

This clone was found once. V gene TRBV5-4 combines with J gene TRBJ2-1; 8 bases match TRBD2. CDR1 is SGHNT, CDR2 YYREEE, per germline (reference sequence). The CDR3 covers 14 residues. V trimming: 1 base; J trimming: 4 bases; junction bases outside the gene matches: 1. The CDR3 region has the DNA TGTGCCAGCAGCTTGACTAGCGGATACAATGAGCAGTTCTTC. This encodes CASSLTSGYNEQFF.

The V call is TRBV27, the J call TRBJ1-1, with 11 bases aligning to TRBD1. After removal of 5 bases from V and 0 bases from J, the junction contained 11 bases not matched to a gene. The CDR3 loop spans 18 amino acids. Per the germline V gene, CDR1 is MNHEY and CDR2 is SMNVEV (reference sequence). Written as DNA, the CDR3 is TGTGCCAGCAGTCGTCCCGGGACAGGGGGGATCATGAACACTGAAGCTTTCTTT. Amino acids: CASSRPGTGGIMNTEAFF.

Only one count was recorded for this clone. The gene calls are TRBV6-1 and TRBJ2-1; D might be TRBD2 (5 bases). V was shortened by 8 bases and J by 6 bases, with 20 bases between the two germline ends. In germline, CDR1 is MNHNS, CDR2 SASEGT. The CDR3 is 15 amino acids. CDR3 sequence reads: CASPPGSEGINEQFF. In DNA, the CDR3 is TGTGCCAGCCCCCCCGGTTCCGAGGGCATCAATGAGCAGTTCTTC.

As concerns this clone: This CDR3 is also generated by other DNA sequences in the sample. The chain has TRBV29-1 and TRBJ2-7, with 7 bases aligning to TRBD1. Germline CDR1 reads SQVTM; CDR2 reads ANQGSEA. V was clipped by 3 bases and J by 6 bases; unmatched bases: 8. The CDR3 loop spans 13 amino acids. This chain's CDR3 is CSVETGLGREQYF. DNA for the CDR3: TGCAGCGTTGAGACAGGGTTAGGACGCGAGCAGTACTTC.

V is TRBV11-2 and J is TRBJ2-1; maybe TRBD1 (5 bases). The germline V gene encodes CDR1 SGHAT and CDR2 FQNNGV. The CDR3 covers 15 residues. Trimming left V 5 bases short and J 6 bases short, with 17 bases between. The CDR3 protein is CASSPGSASGNEQFF. The CDR3 coding sequence is TGTGCCAGCAGCCCAGGGTCGGCCAGTGGCAATGAGCAGTTCTTC.

This rearrangement joins TRBV4-1 to TRBJ2-2, with D unresolved. The V gene's germline CDR1 is MGHRA and CDR2 YSYEKL. V was trimmed by 4 bases and J by 0 bases, leaving 12 bases between them. This CDR3 has 16 residues. The CDR3, as DNA: TGCGCCAGCAGCCCGCACCAGGCCGCGAACACCGGGGAGCTGTTTTTT. This translates into CASSPHQAANTGELFF.

The rearrangement uses TRBV19 and TRBJ1-5; TRBD1 agrees at 12 bases. J gave up 3 bases and V 5 bases, and 8 bases lay outside the gene matches. CDR1 LNHDA and CDR2 SQIVND come from the germline V gene (reference sequence). This CDR3 region has 17 residues. The CDR3 nucleotides are TGTGCCAGTAGTTCCGGGACAGGGGGCGCCTACAATCAGCCCCAGCATTTT. Amino acids: CASSSGTGGAYNQPQHF.

Comment on this clone: The junction does not match germline at one end; this may be a read error. This chain links TRBV6-6 with TRBJ1-5; D possibly corresponds to TRBD1 (5 bases). The CDR3 runs 15 residues. Germline V lookup: CDR1 MNHNY, CDR2 SVGAGI (reference sequence). The CDR3 here is CASSLDTYSNQPQNF. CDR3 bases: TGTGCCAGCAGTTTGGACACGTATAGCAATCAGCCCCAGAATTTT.

The chain uses TRBV6-5 and TRBJ2-5; the D gene is possibly TRBD1 (8 bases). V was trimmed by 7 bases and J by 4 bases, leaving 19 bases between them. This CDR3 is 15 amino acids long. The germline V gene has CDR1 MNHEY and CDR2 SVGAGI. CDR3 nucleotide sequence: TGTGCCAGCACCCGAACCTACAGGGGGGGAGAGACCCAGTACTTC. Amino acid sequence: CASTRTYRGGETQYF.

Only one count was recorded for this clone. This chain connects TRBV11-2 to TRBJ2-1, with 10 bases lining up with TRBD2. V gave up 0 bases and J gave up 10 bases; unmatched junction bases: 0. This CDR3 is 13 amino acids long. The V gene's germline CDR1 is SGHAT and CDR2 FQNNGV. This CDR3 reads CASSLEGLAEQFF. In nucleotides, the CDR3 is TGTGCCAGCAGCTTAGAGGGACTAGCGGAGCAGTTCTTC.

The V call is TRBV5-4, the J call TRBJ2-2, with 7 bases that match TRBD1. CDR3 length: 16 amino acids. CDR1 SGHNT and CDR2 YYREEE come from the germline V gene (reference sequence). Trimming took 3 bases from V and 4 from J; bases not matched to a gene: 9. CDR3 amino acids: CASSSPKEGATGELFF. The CDR3, as DNA: TGTGCCAGCAGCTCCCCCAAAGAGGGGGCCACCGGGGAGCTGTTTTTT. Drawing the rest from reference TRBV5-4 and TRBJ2-2, the complete variable domain is ETGVTQSPTHLIKTRGQQVTLRCSSQSGHNTVSWYQQALGQGPQFIFQYYREEENGRGNFPPRFSGLQFPNYSSELNVNALELDDSALYLCASSSPKEGATGELFFGEGSRLTVL.

J is TRBJ2-7 and V is TRBV5-6; possibly TRBD1 for D (6 bases). The V and J ends lost 3 bases and 4 bases respectively, with 20 bases between them. The CDR3 contains 16 residues. Germline V gives CDR1 SGHDT, CDR2 YYEEEE. The CDR3 DNA reads as TGTGCCAGCAGCTCCCGGCCTAGACAGGTTCGTTACGAGCAGTACTTC. It yields the protein CASSSRPRQVRYEQYF.

This clone was seen more than once but under ten times. The chain is built from TRBV5-1 and TRBJ2-1; D might be TRBD1 (5 bases). Germline V lookup: CDR1 SGHRS, CDR2 YFSETQ. The CDR3 is 15 residues long. The germline V and J ends were trimmed by 4 bases and 0 bases, with 11 bases remaining between them. CDR3 nucleotides: TGCGCCAGCAGCCCGCAGGGCTACTCCTACAATGAGCAGTTCTTC. Protein sequence: CASSPQGYSYNEQFF.

This chain joins TRBV5-5 and TRBJ2-7; TRBD2 agrees at 13 bases. J lost 6 bases, V lost 0 bases, and 6 bases had no gene match. Germline V CDR1 and CDR2: SGHKS, YYEKEE (reference sequence). CDR3 size: 16 residues. The CDR3 DNA sequence: TGTGCCAGCAGCTTGGGTCGACTAGCGGGGGGTCTCGAGCAGTACTTC. Protein sequence: CASSLGRLAGGLEQYF.

The V gene is TRBV18, the J gene TRBJ2-7; TRBD2 is a possible D gene (6 bases). Germline-derived CDR1 and CDR2 are KGHSH and LQKENI. The CDR3 runs to 16 residues. V was cut by 4 bases and J by 1 base, with 17 bases left in between. CDR3 DNA: TGTGCCAGCTCACAAGTCGAGGGCGGAGGGTCCTACGAGCAGTACTTC. Residues: CASSQVEGGGSYEQYF.

V gene TRBV29-1 combines with J gene TRBJ1-2; D is unclear. V lost 4 bases and J 8 bases, leaving 20 bases between the germline ends. Germline values: CDR1 SQVTM, CDR2 ANQGSEA. The CDR3 covers 14 residues. The CDR3 spells CSVGIFGVLGGYTF. In DNA, the CDR3 is TGCAGCGTTGGTATCTTCGGGGTATTGGGCGGCTACACCTTC.

This clone has more than one count but fewer than ten. V usage is TRBV10-1 and J usage is TRBJ2-7, with a possible D match to TRBD2 (6 bases). The CDR3 is made up of 17 amino acids. V lost 9 bases and J 0 bases, leaving 24 bases between the germline ends. CDR1 is WNHNN, CDR2 SYGVQD, per germline (reference sequence). The CDR3 spells CARAGLKSQESSYEQYF. Written as DNA, the CDR3 is TGCGCCAGGGCGGGACTCAAATCCCAAGAAAGCTCCTACGAGCAGTACTTC.

The CDR3 is CASSWLAGGTYEQYF. The CDR3 DNA follows: TGCGCCAGCAGTTGGCTAGCGGGAGGGACGTACGAGCAGTACTTC. V is TRBV5-1 and J is TRBJ2-7; TRBD2 matches at 12 bases. Looked up from germline, CDR1 is SGHRS and CDR2 is YFSETQ. Unmatched junction bases numbered 7, after V lost 5 bases and J lost 4 bases. CDR3 size: 15 residues.

This clone turned up a few times. V gene TRBV11-1 combines with J gene TRBJ2-6; 8 bases map to TRBD1. With 4 bases clipped from V and 2 bases from J, the junction kept 1 base outside the gene matches. CDR3 size: 15 residues. Germline V lookup: CDR1 SGHAT, CDR2 FQDESV (reference sequence). The chain's CDR3 is CASSSQGAGANVLTF. The CDR3 DNA is TGTGCCAGCAGCTCACAGGGGGCTGGGGCCAACGTCCTGACTTTC.

In this sample, this clone turned up once. This chain uses TRBV18 with TRBJ2-7, with D possibly matching TRBD1 (5 bases). Per the germline V gene, CDR1 is KGHSH and CDR2 is LQKENI. CDR3 length equals 14 residues. V was clipped by 2 bases and J by 8 bases, with 16 bases between them. As DNA, the CDR3 is TGTGCCAGCTCACCAGACACCCAGGGCTTCCAGCAGTACTTC. Its protein product is CASSPDTQGFQQYF.

The rearrangement uses TRBV11-2 and TRBJ1-1, with D possibly TRBD1 on 6 matching bases. Per the germline V gene, CDR1 is SGHAT and CDR2 is FQNNGV. The ends were cut back, 2 bases at V and 1 base at J, with 14 bases in the middle. The CDR3 runs to 16 residues. CDR3 nucleotides: TGTGCCAGCAGCTTAACAGGGAGACAGCCGAACACTGAAGCTTTCTTT. Protein product: CASSLTGRQPNTEAFF.

The V gene is TRBV5-1, the J gene TRBJ2-5; D unresolved. The assigned J gene may be wrong: the sequence end matches TRBJ2-7 better. The CDR3 is made up of 13 amino acids. The germline V gene encodes CDR1 SGHRS and CDR2 YFSETQ. The CDR3 protein is CASSLLVPHEQYF. The CDR3 region has the DNA TGCGCCAGCAGCTTGTTAGTCCCGCACGAGCAGTACTTC.

This clone was seen only once. The gene calls are TRBV7-6 and TRBJ1-5; tentative D call: TRBD1 (5 bases). Germline V CDR1 and CDR2: SGHVS, FNYEAQ. There are 16 residues in the CDR3. The V end was cut by 1 base, the J end by 1 base, with 11 bases between. The CDR3 DNA reads as TGTGCCAGCAGCTTAGGGGTAGGGGCAAGCAATCAGCCCCAGCATTTT. Amino acids: CASSLGVGASNQPQHF.

The J gene is TRBJ1-2, the V gene TRBV15; D unclear. From germline, CDR1 is LNHNV and CDR2 YYDKDF (reference sequence). The CDR3 is 14 residues long. V gave up 3 bases and J gave up 0 bases, with 8 bases separating them. The CDR3 bases are TGTGCCACCAGCAGGGCGGAGCCTAACTATGGCTACACCTTC. It encodes CATSRAEPNYGYTF.

The V and J genes are TRBV5-1 and TRBJ2-7; TRBD1 agrees at 8 bases. Per the germline V gene, CDR1 is SGHRS and CDR2 is YFSETQ. The CDR3 runs 15 residues. Trimming at V came to 4 bases and at J to 2 bases, leaving 8 bases not matched to a gene. The CDR3 is CASSPGTGGPYEQYF. CDR3 in DNA: TGCGCCAGCAGCCCCGGGACAGGCGGTCCCTACGAGCAGTACTTC. The entire variable domain, with the rest obtained from reference TRBV5-1 and TRBJ2-7, is as follows: KAGVTQTPRYLIKTRGQQVTLSCSPISGHRSVSWYQQTPGQGLQFLFEYFSETQRNKGNFPGRFSGRQFSNSRSEMNVSTLELGDSALYLCASSPGTGGPYEQYFGPGTRLTVT.

This clone showed up just once. The chain carries TRBV27 and TRBJ2-7; D unresolved. Germline V CDR1 and CDR2: MNHEY, SMNVEV (reference sequence). The ends were cut back, 5 bases at V and 0 bases at J, with 11 bases in the middle. The CDR3 is 14 amino acids. This chain's CDR3 is CASSDERSSYEQYF. The DNA for the CDR3 is TGTGCCAGCAGTGATGAGCGTAGCTCCTACGAGCAGTACTTC.

The rearrangement links TRBV28 to TRBJ1-1; D call uncertain. Deletions cut 4 bases from V and 7 bases from J, with 16 bases between. CDR1 is MDHEN and CDR2 is SYDVKM in the germline V gene. The CDR3 contains 14 residues. CDR3 coding DNA: TGTGCCAGCAGTTCGGACTGGCGGGAGGGTGAAGCTTTCTTT. Amino acids: CASSSDWREGEAFF.

This sequence joins TRBV18 and TRBJ2-7, with D unclear. V lost 0 bases to trimming and J lost 2 bases, with 8 bases between them. Germline V gene data show CDR1 as KGHSH and CDR2 as LQKENI. The CDR3 is 14 residues long. The CDR3 DNA is TGTGCCAGCTCACCACCTAGTACCACCTACGAGCAGTACTTC. It translates to CASSPPSTTYEQYF.

The chain couples TRBV13 to TRBJ2-3; 13 bases map to TRBD2. The V gene end was trimmed by 5 bases and the J gene end by 1 base; junction bases not matched to a gene: 6. The length of the CDR3 is 17 residues. Germline values: CDR1 PRHDT, CDR2 FYEKMQ (reference sequence). The CDR3 spells CASSLDGLAGGTDTQYF. The CDR3 DNA is TGTGCCAGCAGCCTGGACGGACTAGCGGGGGGCACAGATACGCAGTATTTT. Full variable domain (remainder filled in from reference TRBV13 and TRBJ2-3): AAGVIQSPRHLIKEKRETATLKCYPIPRHDTVYWYQQGPGQDPQFLISFYEKMQSDKGSIPDRFSAQQFSDYHSELNMSSLELGDSALYFCASSLDGLAGGTDTQYFGPGTRLTVL.